Shown below are 26 T cell receptor beta chains from a single sample sequenced in a study of cytomegalovirus exposure and HLA in healthy donors. PCR involved 60 Vbeta and 13 Jbeta primers. Generated by immunoSEQ multiplex PCR, the TCRdb table keeps only in-frame clones and is missing some. The sample lists some 130,000 clones; 80% were seen once. Sequences were obtained from PBMCs. Receptor source: a woman in her thirties or forties in good health and CMV-seronegative.

This clone was picked up a small number of times. The CDR3 DNA reads as TGTGCCAGTAGTATCGGGGGACGGGGGAAGCTTTCCTACGAGCAGTACTTC. Its translation: CASSIGGRGKLSYEQYF. V usage is TRBV19 and J usage is TRBJ2-7, with a weak D call TRBD2 (6 bases). CDR1 and CDR2 from the germline V gene are LNHDA and SQIVND (reference sequence). The CDR3 has 17 residues. The germline V and J ends were trimmed by 3 bases and 1 base, with 19 bases remaining between them.

The rearrangement links TRBV27 to TRBJ2-5, with D maybe TRBD1 (5 bases). TRBJ2-7 explains the end of the DNA better; the J call may be wrong. CDR3 length equals 13 residues. Germline V lookup: CDR1 MNHEY, CDR2 SMNVEV (reference sequence). CDR3 region: CASSTRASYEQYF. The CDR3 bases are TGTGCCAGCAGTACCAGGGCCTCCTACGAGCAGTACTTC.

This clone was seen only once. This sequence joins TRBV18 and TRBJ1-3; TRBD1 matches at 8 bases. The CDR3 length is 18 residues. Losses at the gene ends were 2 bases for V and 0 bases for J; bases not matched to a gene: 9. Looked up from germline, CDR1 is KGHSH and CDR2 is LQKENI. CDR3 in DNA: TGTGCCAGCTCACCATATCAACCAGGGGGCTCCTCTGGAAACACCATATATTTT. This translates into CASSPYQPGGSSGNTIYF.

The gene calls are TRBV4-2 and TRBJ1-4, with D possibly matching TRBD1 (6 bases). The CDR3 runs 14 residues. Germline loops: CDR1 LGHNA, CDR2 YNFKEQ. With 4 bases removed from V and 8 bases from J, the gap between germline ends came to 14 bases. The CDR3 sequence is CASSPEGDSEKLFF. In DNA form, the CDR3 reads TGTGCCAGCAGCCCCGAGGGGGATTCGGAAAAACTGTTTTTT.

V usage is TRBV7-2 and J usage is TRBJ2-2; 8 bases align to TRBD2. Unmatched junction bases numbered 5, after V lost 2 bases and J lost 0 bases. Germline loops: CDR1 SGHTA, CDR2 FQGNSA. This CDR3 region has 17 residues. CDR3 nucleotides: TGTGCCAGCAGCTTACGGGGGGGGCCCTCGAACACCGGGGAGCTGTTTTTT. Its protein is CASSLRGGPSNTGELFF.

The chain links TRBV28 to TRBJ1-1; 7 nucleotides line up with TRBD1. The CDR3 has 15 residues. Germline V gives CDR1 MDHEN, CDR2 SYDVKM. V was clipped by 6 bases and J by 2 bases; unmatched bases: 9. CDR3 sequence: CASSDGTVRNTEAFF. CDR3 coding DNA: TGTGCCAGCAGCGACGGGACAGTCCGAAACACTGAAGCTTTCTTT.

The chain recombines TRBV7-9 with TRBJ2-5; 10 bases line up with TRBD1. Germline V gives CDR1 SEHNR, CDR2 FQNEAQ (reference sequence). Trimming removed 2 bases from V and 5 bases from J; junction bases left unmatched: 11. The CDR3 loop spans 17 amino acids. The CDR3 is CASSLPSRQGARETQYF. The CDR3 DNA follows: TGTGCCAGCAGCTTACCCTCCCGACAGGGGGCTCGGGAGACCCAGTACTTC.

J is TRBJ2-7 and V is TRBV27; TRBD2 might be the D (6 bases). Trimming removed 5 bases at V and 1 base at J, with 18 bases between. There are 16 residues in the CDR3. Germline lookup yields CDR1 MNHEY and CDR2 SMNVEV (reference sequence). CDR3: CASSPSAGGQSYEQYF. The CDR3 bases are TGTGCCAGCAGTCCCTCAGCGGGTGGCCAGTCCTACGAGCAGTACTTC.

This chain connects TRBV7-2 to TRBJ2-5; TRBD2 matches 7 bases. Germline values: CDR1 SGHTA, CDR2 FQGNSA. The CDR3 contains 13 residues. The V segment lost 7 bases and the J segment 5 bases; nucleotides outside the gene matches: 7. Here the CDR3 reads CASIDAGEETQYF. CDR3 DNA sequence: TGTGCCAGCATCGATGCGGGGGAGGAGACCCAGTACTTC.

The V gene is TRBV18, the J gene TRBJ1-5, with a weak D call TRBD1 (5 bases). In germline, CDR1 is KGHSH, CDR2 LQKENI. This CDR3 spans 15 amino acids. V was shortened by 4 bases and J by 2 bases, with 12 bases between the two germline ends. CDR3 sequence: CASSLRGDGNQPQHF. The CDR3 DNA follows: TGTGCCAGCTCACTAAGGGGTGATGGCAATCAGCCCCAGCATTTT.

The chain links TRBV7-9 to TRBJ2-1; 10 nucleotides align to TRBD2. Losses at the gene ends were 5 bases for V and 7 bases for J; bases not matched to a gene: 11. This CDR3 region has 16 residues. From germline, CDR1 is SEHNR and CDR2 FQNEAQ (reference sequence). CDR3 protein: CASSQTPAGGGNEQFF. In DNA, the CDR3 is TGTGCCAGCAGCCAAACCCCAGCGGGAGGGGGTAATGAGCAGTTCTTC.

V gene TRBV12-5 combines with J gene TRBJ2-7; TRBD2 agrees at 14 bases. The CDR3 covers 18 residues. The germline CDR1 and CDR2 sequences are LGHNT and FRNRAP. Losses at the gene ends were 5 bases for V and 4 bases for J; bases not matched to a gene: 13. The CDR3 coding sequence is TGTGCTAGTGGTGGCAGAGGTACCGGGACTAGCGGGAGTTACGAGCAGTACTTC. This translates into CASGGRGTGTSGSYEQYF.

CDR3 residues: CASSLGGGETQYF. The CDR3, as DNA: TGTGCCAGCAGTTTGGGGGGGGGTGAGACCCAGTACTTC. The rearrangement links TRBV28 to TRBJ2-5; 7 bases are shared with TRBD2. The CDR3 spans 13 residues. In germline, CDR1 is MDHEN, CDR2 SYDVKM. Unmatched junction bases numbered 3, after V lost 3 bases and J lost 5 bases.

The rearrangement joins TRBV28 to TRBJ1-3, with D unresolved. This CDR3 has 15 residues. The V gene's germline CDR1 is MDHEN and CDR2 SYDVKM. The V end lost 8 bases, the J end lost 1 base, and 15 bases lay between the germline ends. CDR3 region: CASAQLTESGNTIYF. CDR3 nucleotide sequence: TGTGCCAGCGCCCAGTTGACGGAGTCTGGAAACACCATATATTTT.

The chain links TRBV14 to TRBJ2-2; 12 bases are shared with TRBD2. This CDR3 is 17 amino acids long. Germline V CDR1 and CDR2: SGHDN, FVKESK. Trimming at V came to 4 bases and at J to 3 bases, leaving 6 bases not matched to a gene. This CDR3 is CASSLLAGGPDTGELFF. Written as DNA, the CDR3 is TGTGCCAGCAGCCTGCTAGCGGGAGGGCCGGACACCGGGGAGCTGTTTTTT. Supplemented by reference TRBV14 and TRBJ2-2, the full variable domain reads EAGVTQFPSHSVIEKGQTVTLRCDPISGHDNLYWYRRVMGKEIKFLLHFVKESKQDESGMPNNRFLAERTGGTYSTLKVQPAELEDSGVYFCASSLLAGGPDTGELFFGEGSRLTVL.

As to this clone: The junction does not match germline at one end; this may be a read error. The rearrangement uses TRBV6-5 and TRBJ1-1, with 8 bases matching TRBD1. Germline V lookup: CDR1 MNHEY, CDR2 SVGAGI. CDR3 size: 16 residues. The CDR3 sequence: CACSYSFRGLNTEAFF. CDR3 sequence (DNA): TGTGCCTGCAGTTACTCTTTCAGGGGGCTGAACACTGAAGCTTTCTTT.

This clone was seen more than once but under ten times. This rearrangement joins TRBV4-3 to TRBJ1-4; D not certain. Germline V gene lookup returns CDR1 LGHNA and CDR2 YSLEER. Deletions cut 2 bases from V and 0 bases from J, with 7 bases between. This CDR3 is built from 15 residues. The CDR3 coding sequence is TGCGCCAGCAGCCAACACAGTGCAACTAATGAAAAACTGTTTTTT. Translating gives CASSQHSATNEKLFF.

The V and J genes are TRBV4-3 and TRBJ2-3; maybe TRBD1 (6 bases). The germline V gene encodes CDR1 LGHNA and CDR2 YSLEER. The CDR3 sequence is 16 residues long. V gave up 1 base and J gave up 2 bases, with 13 bases separating them. CDR3 loop: CASSQVGRGYTDTQYF. The CDR3 coding sequence is TGCGCCAGCAGCCAAGTTGGTAGGGGGTACACAGATACGCAGTATTTT.

The V and J genes are TRBV5-6 and TRBJ2-7, with D possibly matching TRBD2 (5 bases). CDR3 length equals 15 residues. The V end was cut by 0 bases, the J end by 0 bases, with 10 bases between. Germline CDR1 and CDR2: SGHDT and YYEEEE. The CDR3 spells CASSLVPGISYEQYF. The CDR3 nucleotides are TGTGCCAGCAGCTTGGTCCCGGGGATCTCCTACGAGCAGTACTTC.

The chain joins TRBV6-1 to TRBJ1-5; D ambiguous. V lost 2 bases and J 5 bases, leaving 16 bases between the germline ends. CDR3 length equals 16 residues. Germline V gene sequence: CDR1 MNHNS, CDR2 SASEGT. The CDR3 coding sequence is TGTGCCAGCAGTGAACTACGCGCGGGAATAGATCAGCCCCAGCATTTT. Translation gives CASSELRAGIDQPQHF.

This clone was counted a single time. The chain couples TRBV2 to TRBJ1-1; TRBD1 is a possible D gene (5 bases). This CDR3 is 14 amino acids long. The germline gives CDR1 SNHLY, CDR2 FYNNEI. V was clipped by 2 bases and J by 1 base, with 8 bases between them. The chain's CDR3 is CASSEFGGNTEAFF. The CDR3 nucleotides are TGTGCCAGCAGTGAATTCGGGGGGAACACTGAAGCTTTCTTT.

A few counts support this clone. This chain links TRBV19 with TRBJ2-6; tentative D call: TRBD2 (6 bases). V lost 6 bases, J lost 4 bases, and 7 bases lay in between. Germline CDR1 reads LNHDA; CDR2 reads SQIVND (reference sequence). This CDR3 comprises 13 residues. The CDR3 loop is CASSGRGANVLTF. DNA of the CDR3: TGTGCCAGTAGCGGGAGAGGGGCCAACGTCCTGACTTTC.

V and J are TRBV27 and TRBJ1-5; TRBD1 might be the D (5 bases). Trimming pared 6 bases from V and 1 base from J, leaving 13 bases between. CDR1 and CDR2 from the germline V gene are MNHEY and SMNVEV (reference sequence). There are 15 residues in the CDR3. The CDR3 DNA reads as TGTGCCAGCAGCCTCAGGGTAGGGAGCAATCAGCCCCAGCATTTT. This gives the protein CASSLRVGSNQPQHF.

The CDR3 DNA reads TGTGCCAGCAGTCTAGCTCGGGCGGGAGGGCCGGAGCAGTACTTC. Translated: CASSLARAGGPEQYF. The chain carries TRBV28 and TRBJ2-7; 9 bases align to TRBD2. The CDR3 contains 15 residues. CDR1 is MDHEN and CDR2 is SYDVKM in the germline V gene. The ends lost 5 bases at V and 7 bases at J; junction bases unmatched: 12.

The chain carries TRBV19 and TRBJ1-4; a weak D match, TRBD1 (6 bases). The CDR3 runs to 15 residues. V was pared by 0 bases and J by 6 bases, with 11 bases between. Germline V CDR1 and CDR2: LNHDA, SQIVND (reference sequence). The DNA for the CDR3 is TGTGCCAGTAGTATAGAGGGGGCACGATATGAAAAACTGTTTTTT. It translates to CASSIEGARYEKLFF. The full variable domain, completed using reference TRBV19 and TRBJ1-4, is DGGITQSPKYLFRKEGQNVTLSCEQNLNHDAMYWYRQDPGQGLRLIYYSQIVNDFQKGDIAEGYSVSREKKESFPLTVTSAQKNPTAFYLCASSIEGARYEKLFFGSGTQLSVL.

This clone showed up just once. This chain uses TRBV4-2 with TRBJ1-1, with D unclear. V was cut by 1 base and J by 1 base, with 4 bases left in between. This CDR3 contains 13 residues. CDR1 LGHNA and CDR2 YNFKEQ come from the germline V gene. The chain's CDR3 is CASSQAGNTEAFF. CDR3 sequence (DNA): TGTGCCAGCAGCCAAGCAGGGAACACTGAAGCTTTCTTT.